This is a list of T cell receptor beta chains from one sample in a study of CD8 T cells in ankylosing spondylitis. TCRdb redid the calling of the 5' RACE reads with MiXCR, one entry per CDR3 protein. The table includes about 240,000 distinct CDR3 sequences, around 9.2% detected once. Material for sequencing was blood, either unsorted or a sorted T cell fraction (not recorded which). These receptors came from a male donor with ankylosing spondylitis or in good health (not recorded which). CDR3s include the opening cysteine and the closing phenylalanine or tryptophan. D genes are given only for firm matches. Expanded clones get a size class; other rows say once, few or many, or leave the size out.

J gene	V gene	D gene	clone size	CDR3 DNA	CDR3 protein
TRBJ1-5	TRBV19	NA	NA	TGTGCCAGTACCATCGGTCCGGGGGCGAATCAGCCCCAGCATTTT	CASTIGPGANQPQHF
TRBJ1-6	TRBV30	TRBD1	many	TGTGCCTGGAGGATGGGACAGGGGATTACGACACCCCTCCACTTT	CAWRMGQGITTPLHF
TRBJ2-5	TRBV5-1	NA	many	TGCGCCAGCAGCCCGACGGGATTCCAAGAGACCCAGTACTTC	CASSPTGFQETQYF
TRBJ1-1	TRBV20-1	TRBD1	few	TGCAGTCCGGGCAGGGGGCGGACCACTGAAGCTTTCTTT	CSPGRGRTTEAFF
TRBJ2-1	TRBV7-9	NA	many	TGTGCCAGGGCGGGGGCCGATAGGGAGCAGTTCTTC	CARAGADREQFF
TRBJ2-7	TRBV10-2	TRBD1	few	TGCGCCAGCAGCCGGGACAGGGCAACCTACGAGCAGTACTTC	CASSRDRATYEQYF
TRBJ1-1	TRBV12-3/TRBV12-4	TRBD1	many	TGTGCCAGCAGTTCGGGACAGACTGAAGCTTTCTTT	CASSSGQTEAFF
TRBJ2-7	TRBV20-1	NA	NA	TGCAGTGCTAGAAAATCCCGACTGGGGGACTCCTACGAGCAGTACTTC	CSARKSRLGDSYEQYF
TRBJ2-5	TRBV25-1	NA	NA	TGTGCCAGCAGTGAATCGGAGCGGCCTGGGGAGACCCAGCACTTC	CASSESERPGETQHF
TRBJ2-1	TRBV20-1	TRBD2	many	TGCAGTGCTAGAGATGCAGTACTAGCGGGGGGTGGTGAGCAGTTCTTC	CSARDAVLAGGGEQFF
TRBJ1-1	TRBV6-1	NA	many	TGTGCCAGCAGTGGGGGACGTGTGGGGATGAACACTGAAGCTTTCTTT	CASSGGRVGMNTEAFF
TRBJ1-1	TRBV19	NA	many	TGTGCCACTGAGACCAGGGCTGGTGAAGCTTTCTTT	CATETRAGEAFF
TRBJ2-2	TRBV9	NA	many	TGTGCCAGCAGCGTAGAAGGTACGAACACCGGGGAGCTGTTTTTT	CASSVEGTNTGELFF
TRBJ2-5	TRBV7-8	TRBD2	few	TGTGCCAGCAGCTTAAAGATGAGCGGGGGCCAAGAGACCCAGTACTTC	CASSLKMSGGQETQYF
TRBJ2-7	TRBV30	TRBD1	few	TGTGCCTGGAGTCCGGGACAGGGGGCTTACGAGCAGTACTTC	CAWSPGQGAYEQYF
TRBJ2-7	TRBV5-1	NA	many	TGCGCCAGCAGGGCAGGGAGTGAGCAGTACTTC	CASRAGSEQYF
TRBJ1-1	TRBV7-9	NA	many	TGTGCCAGCAGCTTTCAGGGCCTAAGGACCACTGAAGCTTTCTTT	CASSFQGLRTTEAFF
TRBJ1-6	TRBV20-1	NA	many	TGCAGTGCTAGAGACCTCGGGGGGAGTTCACCCCTCCACTTT	CSARDLGGSSPLHF
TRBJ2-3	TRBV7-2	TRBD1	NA	TGTGCCAGCAAGAGGTCGGGACAGGGCTTCACAGATACGCAGTATTTT	CASKRSGQGFTDTQYF
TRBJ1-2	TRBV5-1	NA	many	TGCGCCAGCAGCCAGGACCTGGGCTACACCTTC	CASSQDLGYTF
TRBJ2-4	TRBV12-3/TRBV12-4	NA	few	TGTGCCAGCAGCATGAGCCTAGGGGTGAACATTCAGTACTTC	CASSMSLGVNIQYF
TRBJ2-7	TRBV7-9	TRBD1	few	TGTGCCAGCAGCTTGACAGGGAATCCCTACGAGCAGTACTTC	CASSLTGNPYEQYF
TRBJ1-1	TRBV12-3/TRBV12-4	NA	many	TGTGCCAGCAGTTTCTCTCCGGGGGTCACTGAAGCTTTCTTT	CASSFSPGVTEAFF
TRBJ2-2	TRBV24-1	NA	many	TGTGCCACCAGTGATTTGGGCACCGGGGAGCTGTTTTTT	CATSDLGTGELFF
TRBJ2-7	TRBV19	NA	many	TGTGCCAGTAGTATAGGGGGGGCAGCCTACGAGCAGTACTTC	CASSIGGAAYEQYF
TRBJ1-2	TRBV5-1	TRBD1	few	TGCGCCAGCAGCTCCGTGACAGGGGGTGAAGGCTACACCTTC	CASSSVTGGEGYTF
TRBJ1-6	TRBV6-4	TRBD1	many	TGTGCCAGCAGGGGGACAGGATCAAATTCACCCCTCCACTTT	CASRGTGSNSPLHF
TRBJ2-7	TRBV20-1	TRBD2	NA	TGCAGTGCCGTTAGCGGGAGCGCCTACGAGCAGTACTTC	CSAVSGSAYEQYF
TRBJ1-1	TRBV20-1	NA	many	TGCAGTGCTAGAGGGATGGTGGGACTCGAAGCTTTCTTT	CSARGMVGLEAFF
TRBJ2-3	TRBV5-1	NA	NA	TGCGCCAGCAGCCAAGGCCGGGGTTTGGGAACAGATACGCAGTATTTT	CASSQGRGLGTDTQYF
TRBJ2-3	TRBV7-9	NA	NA	TGTGCCAGCAGCTTAGGGGCCTACGGGACAGATACGCAGTATTTT	CASSLGAYGTDTQYF
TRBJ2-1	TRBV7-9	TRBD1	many	TGTGCCAGCAGCCCTCCGGGACAGTCTACAATGAGGCAGTTCTTC	CASSPPGQSTMRQFF
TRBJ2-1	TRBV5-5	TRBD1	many	TGTGCCAGCAGCGCCGGGACAGGGGGATCAAATGAGCAGTTCTTC	CASSAGTGGSNEQFF
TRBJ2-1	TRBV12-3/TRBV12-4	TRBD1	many	TGTGCCAGCAGCCTAGGGGACAGGGAGGTCCTATACAATGAGCAGTTCTTC	CASSLGDREVLYNEQFF
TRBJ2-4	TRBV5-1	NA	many	TGCGCCAGCAGCTTGGGAGCCGGCGCCTCATGGTACTTC	CASSLGAGASWYF
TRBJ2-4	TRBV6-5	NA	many	TGTGCCAGCAGTTCTCGCTTAGCCAAAAACATTCAGTACTTC	CASSSRLAKNIQYF
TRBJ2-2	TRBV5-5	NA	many	TGTGCCAGCAGCTTGAGACTAGATAACACCGGGGAGCTGTTTTTT	CASSLRLDNTGELFF
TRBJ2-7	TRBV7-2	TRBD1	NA	TGTGCCAGCAGCTTAGTAGGGGGCCCTAGCTCCTACGAGCAGTACTTC	CASSLVGGPSSYEQYF
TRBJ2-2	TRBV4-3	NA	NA	TGCGCCAGCAGCCAAGATCCCCCCAGGGTACGGACCGGGGAGCTGTTTTTT	CASSQDPPRVRTGELFF
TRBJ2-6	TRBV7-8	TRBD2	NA	TGTGCCAGCAGCTTTACCGGGACTATGACTGGGGCCAACGTCCTGACTTTC	CASSFTGTMTGANVLTF
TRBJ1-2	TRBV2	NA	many	TGTGCCAGCAGTGAAGGGCACTATGGCTACACCTTC	CASSEGHYGYTF
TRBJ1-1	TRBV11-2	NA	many	TGTGCCAGCAGCTTAGGAACAGGGACTGAAGCTTTCTTT	CASSLGTGTEAFF
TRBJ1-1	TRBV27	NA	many	TGTGCCAGCAGGGTTTTAGGGAGGCACACTGAAGCTTTCTTT	CASRVLGRHTEAFF
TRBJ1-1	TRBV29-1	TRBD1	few	TGCAGCGTTCCACAGGGGTACACTGAAGCTTTCTTT	CSVPQGYTEAFF